This is a list of T cell receptor beta chains from one sample in a study of cytomegalovirus exposure and HLA in healthy donors. This table comes from immunoSEQ multiplex PCR, and its TCRdb copy is limited to in-frame clones, with some not included. The sample yields around 130,000 clones, roughly three quarters seen once. Sequencing was done on a sample of PBMCs. Every receptor here comes from a man between 25 and 39 years old in good health and CMV-seronegative. Both conserved end residues are part of each CDR3. Each record gives: V gene, clone size, J gene, D gene, CDR3 protein, CDR3 DNA. The D gene is left open where the match is weak. Size values are once, few and many counts, or a class for expanded clones, and some rows have none.

V: TRBV28
size: NA
J: TRBJ1-1
D: NA
CDR3: CASGGLIYTEAFF
DNA: TGTGCCAGTGGGGGACTGATTTACACTGAAGCTTTCTTT

V: TRBV6-6
size: NA
J: TRBJ2-3
D: TRBD2
CDR3: CASSQRGDTDTQYF
DNA: TGTGCCAGCAGCCAGCGGGGGGACACAGATACGCAGTATTTT

V: TRBV6-1
size: few
J: TRBJ1-4
D: TRBD1
CDR3: CASSGGTAREKLFF
DNA: TGTGCCAGCAGTGGCGGGACAGCTAGGGAAAAACTGTTTTTT

V: TRBV11-1
size: NA
J: TRBJ2-5
D: TRBD2
CDR3: CASSGPGLAYPHRLAQYF
DNA: TGTGCCAGCAGCGGACCGGGACTAGCGTACCCCCATAGGTTGGCCCAGTACTTC

V: TRBV6-1
size: NA
J: TRBJ2-7
D: NA
CDR3: CASSEGRGDKIGRGYF
DNA: TGTGCCAGCAGTGAAGGTCGAGGGGACAAAATCGGGCGTGGGTACTTC

V: TRBV7-8
size: NA
J: TRBJ2-1
D: NA
CDR3: CASSMTGFYNEQFF
DNA: TGTGCCAGCAGTATGACAGGATTCTACAATGAGCAGTTCTTC

V: TRBV7-9
size: NA
J: TRBJ1-1
D: NA
CDR3: CASSLGQEAFF
DNA: TGTGCCAGCAGCTTAGGGCAAGAAGCTTTCTTT

V: TRBV5-1
size: NA
J: TRBJ2-5
D: TRBD2
CDR3: CASSFPSAGGEETQYF
DNA: TGCGCCAGCAGCTTTCCGTCGGCGGGAGGAGAGGAGACCCAGTACTTC

V: TRBV9
size: few
J: TRBJ1-2
D: NA
CDR3: CASSVDSNYGYTF
DNA: TGTGCCAGCAGCGTCGACAGTAACTATGGCTACACCTTC

V: TRBV5-1
size: few
J: TRBJ1-4
D: TRBD1
CDR3: CASQVGYPGQGYEKLFF
DNA: TGCGCCAGCCAGGTGGGATATCCGGGACAGGGGTATGAAAAACTGTTTTTT